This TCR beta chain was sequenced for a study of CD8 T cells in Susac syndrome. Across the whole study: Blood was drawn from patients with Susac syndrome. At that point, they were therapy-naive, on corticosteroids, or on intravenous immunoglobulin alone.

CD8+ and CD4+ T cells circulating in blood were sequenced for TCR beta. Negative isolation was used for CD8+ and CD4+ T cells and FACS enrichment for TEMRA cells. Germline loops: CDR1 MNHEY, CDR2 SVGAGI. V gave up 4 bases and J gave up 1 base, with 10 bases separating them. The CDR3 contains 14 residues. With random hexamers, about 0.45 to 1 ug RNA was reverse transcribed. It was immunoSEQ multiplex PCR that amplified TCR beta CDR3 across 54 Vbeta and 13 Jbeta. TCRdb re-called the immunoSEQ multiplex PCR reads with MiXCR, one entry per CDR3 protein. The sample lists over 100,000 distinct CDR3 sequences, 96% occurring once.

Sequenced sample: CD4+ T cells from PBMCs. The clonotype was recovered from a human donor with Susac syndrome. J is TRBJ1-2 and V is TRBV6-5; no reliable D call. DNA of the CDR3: TGTGCCAGCAGTTCCAGGATATTTAACTATGGCTACACCTTC. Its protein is CASSSRIFNYGYTF.